The 22 T cell receptor beta chains presented below share a single source sample, sequenced in a study of T-cell memory formation after mild COVID-19. One entry per CDR3 protein results from TCRdb running MiXCR on the 5' RACE reads. The sample lists about 180,000 distinct CDR3 sequences, less than 20% seen once, with about 4% in the top ten. What was sequenced was PBMCs or a T cell subset sorted from them (not recorded which). These receptors were taken from a man in his late teens or twenties who had mild COVID-19 (a few samples of this study predate the infection). Cell type and time point are not known.

J is TRBJ1-4 and V is TRBV27; 7 nucleotides align to TRBD1. Germline V gene data show CDR1 as MNHEY and CDR2 as SMNVEV (reference sequence). Trimming at V came to 3 bases and at J to 3 bases, leaving 4 bases not matched to a gene. The CDR3 has 15 amino acids. The CDR3 spells CASSFTGASNEKLFF. In nucleotides, the CDR3 is TGTGCCAGCAGTTTCACAGGGGCCTCTAATGAAAAACTGTTTTTT.

This clonotype turned up a few times. V usage is TRBV6-5 and J usage is TRBJ2-2, with 9 bases aligning to TRBD2. The CDR3 consists of 14 residues. The J segment lost 7 bases and the V segment lost 7 bases, leaving 7 bases of the junction unmatched. Germline V lookup: CDR1 MNHEY, CDR2 SVGAGI. The CDR3 protein is CASTVAGVNGELFF. DNA for the CDR3: TGTGCCAGCACTGTAGCGGGGGTGAACGGGGAGCTGTTTTTT.

This chain uses TRBV12-3 or TRBV12-4 with TRBJ2-3; 11 nucleotides agree with TRBD2. The CDR3 contains 18 residues. J gave up 4 bases and V 5 bases, and 14 bases lay outside the gene matches. CDR3 residues: CASSPLAGGYGFADTQYF. The CDR3 DNA reads TGTGCCAGCAGTCCTTTAGCGGGGGGGTACGGTTTCGCAGATACGCAGTATTTT.

The CDR3 loop reads CAISESSLWNEQFF. CDR3 in DNA: TGTGCCATCAGTGAATCTTCCCTATGGAATGAGCAGTTCTTC. This chain uses TRBV10-3 with TRBJ2-1; no clear D gene. CDR1 and CDR2 (germline): ENHRY, SYGVKD. Trimming left V 3 bases short and J 7 bases short, with 13 bases between. CDR3 size: 14 residues.

This clonotype was detected only a few times. J is TRBJ2-5 and V is TRBV15; D not resolved. Germline V gene lookup returns CDR1 LNHNV and CDR2 YYDKDF (reference sequence). The V and J ends lost 1 base and 3 bases respectively, with 6 bases between them. There are 13 residues in the CDR3. CDR3 coding DNA: TGTGCCACCAGCAGAGTTGAGGAAGAGACCCAGTACTTC. This gives the protein CATSRVEEETQYF.

This CDR3 reads CASSPFSGELFF. CDR3 DNA: TGTGCCAGCTCACCTTTTTCCGGGGAGCTGTTTTTT. The rearrangement links TRBV18 to TRBJ2-2; D unresolved. CDR3 length: 12 residues. The germline V gene encodes CDR1 KGHSH and CDR2 LQKENI. With 3 bases removed from V and 6 bases from J, the gap between germline ends came to 5 bases. Using reference TRBV18 and TRBJ2-2 for the parts outside the CDR3, the full variable domain is NAGVMQNPRHLVRRRGQEARLRCSPMKGHSHVYWYRQLPEEGLKFMVYLQKENIIDESGMPKERFSAEFPKEGPSILRIQQVVRGDSAAYFCASSPFSGELFFGEGSRLTVL.

This clonotype was seen repeatedly, ten times or more. This sequence joins TRBV5-1 and TRBJ2-1; D might be TRBD2 (7 bases). The length of the CDR3 is 15 residues. V dropped 4 bases and J dropped 4 bases, with 15 bases sitting between them. CDR1 is SGHRS, CDR2 YFSETQ, per germline. CDR3 sequence: CASSITGGGYNEQFF. The CDR3 nucleotides read TGCGCCAGCAGCATCACGGGGGGCGGTTACAATGAGCAGTTCTTC.

The rearrangement uses TRBV5-5 and TRBJ1-4; 10 nucleotides match TRBD1. CDR3 length: 15 residues. Per the germline V gene, CDR1 is SGHKS and CDR2 is YYEKEE (reference sequence). V lost 3 bases and J lost 8; bases outside the gene matches: 7. The CDR3 loop is CASSSIGTGDEKLFF. CDR3 in DNA: TGTGCCAGCAGCTCCATCGGGACAGGGGACGAAAAACTGTTTTTT.

This chain links TRBV5-1 with TRBJ2-3; D is unresolved. V shed 4 bases and J shed 6 bases, with 6 bases lying between them. Germline V CDR1 and CDR2: SGHRS, YFSETQ. The CDR3 is 11 amino acids. The CDR3 DNA is TGCGCCAGCAGCGCCGGGGATACGCAGTATTTT. Amino acids: CASSAGDTQYF.

The V call is TRBV7-8, the J call TRBJ2-7, with D possibly matching TRBD2 (6 bases). V was clipped by 4 bases and J by 2 bases, with 18 bases between them. The length of the CDR3 is 16 residues. CDR1 is SGHVS, CDR2 FQNEAQ, per germline. The chain's CDR3 is CASSSASGLGTYEQYV. The CDR3 DNA is TGTGCCAGCAGCTCCGCCTCGGGACTCGGAACCTACGAGCAGTACGTC.

The chain employs TRBV2 and TRBJ2-5; the D gene is possibly TRBD2 (6 bases). The V end lost 5 bases, the J end lost 5 bases, and 9 bases lay between the germline ends. The CDR3 contains 12 residues. CDR1 SNHLY and CDR2 FYNNEI come from the germline V gene. CDR3 sequence: CASSSGVETQYF. The DNA of the CDR3 is TGTGCCAGCAGTTCGGGGGTGGAGACCCAGTACTTC. Using reference TRBV2 and TRBJ2-5 for the parts outside the CDR3, the full variable domain is EPEVTQTPSHQVTQMGQEVILRCVPISNHLYFYWYRQILGQKVEFLVSFYNNEISEKSEIFDDQFSVERPDGSNFTLKIRSTKLEDSAMYFCASSSGVETQYFGPGTRLLVL.

This clonotype showed up just a few times. The V gene is TRBV29-1, the J gene TRBJ1-1; no firm D call. Germline V lookup: CDR1 SQVTM, CDR2 ANQGSEA. The CDR3 runs to 14 residues. Trimming took 0 bases from V and 4 from J, leaving 12 bases between them. The CDR3 region is CSVEDQTWGTEAFF. In DNA form, the CDR3 reads TGCAGCGTTGAAGATCAGACCTGGGGCACTGAAGCTTTCTTT.

This clonotype was seen more than once but under ten times. The rearrangement links TRBV3-1 to TRBJ2-2; unclear D gene. The CDR3 extends over 12 amino acids. The V end was cut by 4 bases, the J end by 7 bases, with 7 bases between. CDR1 LGHDT and CDR2 YNNKEL come from the germline V gene (reference sequence). The CDR3 sequence: CASSPQYGELFF. In DNA form, the CDR3 reads TGTGCCAGCAGCCCTCAGTACGGGGAGCTGTTTTTT.

This clonotype was seen a handful of times. The chain uses TRBV7-2 and TRBJ2-5, with D maybe TRBD1 (5 bases). The V and J ends lost 3 bases and 5 bases respectively, with 10 bases between them. Germline assignment: CDR1 SGHTA and CDR2 FQGNSA. This CDR3 has 13 amino acids. The CDR3 sequence is CASSFQGWETQYF. CDR3 in DNA: TGTGCCAGCAGCTTTCAGGGTTGGGAGACCCAGTACTTC.

This CDR3 is CASVTGLIGGYTF. As DNA, the CDR3 is TGTGCCAGCGTGACAGGGTTAATCGGGGGCTACACCTTC. The chain carries TRBV6-1 and TRBJ1-2, with 7 nucleotides matching TRBD1. CDR1 MNHNS and CDR2 SASEGT come from the germline V gene. The CDR3 consists of 13 residues. The V and J ends lost 8 bases and 8 bases, in that order; junction bases with no gene match: 11.

This clonotype has ten or more counts. The J gene is TRBJ2-2, the V gene TRBV4-3; 8 bases are shared with TRBD1. The CDR3 contains 19 residues. Germline CDR1 reads LGHNA; CDR2 reads YSLEER. V gave up 0 bases and J gave up 2 bases; unmatched junction bases: 11. The CDR3 nucleotides are TGCGCCAGCAGCCAAGAAATCGTCAGGGGGCTAGCCAACACCGGGGAGCTGTTTTTT. This sequence encodes CASSQEIVRGLANTGELFF.

This clonotype was seen repeatedly, ten times or more. V gene TRBV5-1 combines with J gene TRBJ2-5; D unresolved. V dropped 1 base and J dropped 5 bases, with 15 bases sitting between them. In germline, CDR1 is SGHRS, CDR2 YFSETQ. The CDR3 runs 15 residues. The CDR3 here is CASSLMAPVEETQYF. The CDR3 DNA reads as TGCGCCAGCAGCTTGATGGCCCCGGTGGAGGAGACCCAGTACTTC.

This clonotype was detected a few times. The chain employs TRBV5-1 and TRBJ2-1; no clear D gene. This CDR3 spans 14 amino acids. Germline lookup yields CDR1 SGHRS and CDR2 YFSETQ. Trimming took off 0 bases at V and 5 bases at J, with 9 bases between the two ends. CDR3 sequence (DNA): TGCGCCAGCAGCTTGGGGAACCCTGACAATGAGCAGTTCTTC. Translating it yields CASSLGNPDNEQFF.

The chain joins TRBV4-2 to TRBJ1-4; D gene uncertain. CDR1 is LGHNA, CDR2 YNFKEQ, per germline. The V gene lost 0 bases and the J gene lost 5 bases, with 10 bases spanning the gap. This CDR3 comprises 15 residues. The CDR3 region has the DNA TGTGCCAGCAGCCAAGATTGGACTACAAATGAAAAACTGTTTTTT. Translating it yields CASSQDWTTNEKLFF.

The chain uses TRBV29-1 and TRBJ1-1; no clear D. From germline, CDR1 is SQVTM and CDR2 ANQGSEA. The length of the CDR3 is 12 residues. The germline V and J ends were trimmed by 4 bases and 0 bases, with 6 bases remaining between them. The chain's CDR3 is CSVAPLNTEAFF. CDR3 DNA sequence: TGCAGCGTTGCCCCACTGAACACTGAAGCTTTCTTT.

The gene calls are TRBV24-1 and TRBJ2-5; tentatively, D is TRBD1 (6 bases). Germline V gene sequence: CDR1 KGHDR, CDR2 SFDVKD. Trimming cost V 4 bases and J 6 bases, with 14 bases left between them. The CDR3 has 14 amino acids. CDR3 region: CATSDQGTKKTQYF. DNA of the CDR3: TGTGCCACCAGTGACCAGGGGACCAAGAAGACCCAGTACTTC.

This chain joins TRBV18 and TRBJ1-3; weak D call: TRBD1 (5 bases). The V gene's germline CDR1 is KGHSH and CDR2 LQKENI. The CDR3 has 17 residues. V was shortened by 3 bases and J by 0 bases, with 15 bases between the two germline ends. This CDR3 is CASSPLPGGPSGNTIYF. The CDR3 nucleotides are TGTGCCAGCTCACCCCTACCGGGGGGACCCTCTGGAAACACCATATATTTT.